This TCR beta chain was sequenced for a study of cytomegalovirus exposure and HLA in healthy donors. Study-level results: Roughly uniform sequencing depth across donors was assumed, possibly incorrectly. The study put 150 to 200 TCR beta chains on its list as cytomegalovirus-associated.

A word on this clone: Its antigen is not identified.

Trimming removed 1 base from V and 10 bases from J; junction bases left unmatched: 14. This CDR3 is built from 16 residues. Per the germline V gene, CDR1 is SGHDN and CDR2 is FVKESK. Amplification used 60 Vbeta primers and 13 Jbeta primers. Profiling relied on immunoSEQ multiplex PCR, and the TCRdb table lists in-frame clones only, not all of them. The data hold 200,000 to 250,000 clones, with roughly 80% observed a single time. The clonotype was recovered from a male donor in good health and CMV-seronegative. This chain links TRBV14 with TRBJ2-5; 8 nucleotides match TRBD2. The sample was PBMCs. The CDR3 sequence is CASSQVSWLAGKGQYF. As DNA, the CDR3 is TGTGCCAGCAGCCAAGTTAGCTGGCTAGCGGGTAAGGGCCAGTACTTC.